This T cell receptor beta chain was sequenced in a study of blood T cell repertoires in COVID-19. As originally analysed: Amplified reference gene primers provided the basis for estimating nucleated cell counts. Libraries were prepared by immunoSEQ multiplex PCR; TCRdb keeps only in-frame clonotypes and omits some of them. Clone size and the V and J calls come from that table; the DNA yielded D and trimming. The data contain around 250,000 clones, about 84% of them seen just once; the ten biggest clones take up 10% to 15%. The germline V gene has CDR1 SGHRS and CDR2 YFSETQ. CDR3 length: 16 amino acids. V lost 4 bases, J lost 0 bases, and 5 bases stayed unmatched.

This chain joins TRBV5-1 and TRBJ2-3; TRBD1 agrees at 10 bases. The specimen sequenced was peripheral blood. The clonotype was recovered from a man older than 75 with acute or convalescent COVID-19. In DNA form, the CDR3 reads TGCGCCAGCAGCCTAGGGACAGGGGCTAGCACAGATACGCAGTATTTT. Its translation: CASSLGTGASTDTQYF. The full variable domain, with the rest looked up from reference TRBV5-1 and TRBJ2-3, is KAGVTQTPRYLIKTRGQQVTLSCSPISGHRSVSWYQQTPGQGLQFLFEYFSETQRNKGNFPGRFSGRQFSNSRSEMNVSTLELGDSALYLCASSLGTGASTDTQYFGPGTRLTVL.